At least ten counts were recorded for the clone carrying this TCR beta chain. Antigen: not known. The data originate from a study of neurological immune-mediated disorders. Overall study results and limits: One related-CDR3 cluster, found by phylogenetic grouping, held repertoires of 18 of 34 multiple sclerosis patients and is a possible signature.

This CDR3 is 18 amino acids long. The output of every sequencing run, over 190 million TCR-beta sequences, came from 15-18 subjects. MiXCR, run by TCRdb on the 5' RACE reads, gives a single entry per CDR3 protein. Of 80,000 to 85,000 distinct CDR3 sequences detected, 2.5% to 3% appear once; the ten largest clones hold about 1%. This clonotype was obtained from a woman aged 25 to 45 with multiple sclerosis. The gene calls are TRBV21-1 and TRBJ1-5; no DNA check was done on the table's D call, TRBD1. TRBV21-1 represents a pseudogene. The sample was PBMCs. This chain's CDR3 is CASSNGPGSNRGNQPQHF. The CDR3 nucleotides are TGTGCCAGCAGCAACGGACCCGGTTCAAATAGGGGCAATCAGCCCCAGCATTTT.